This T cell receptor (beta chain) came from a study of T-cell memory formation after mild COVID-19. TCRdb analysed the 5' RACE reads with MiXCR anew, one entry per CDR3 protein. The sample contains fewer than 140,000 distinct CDR3 sequences, under 15% of which appear only once. This CDR3 spans 17 amino acids. V gave up 4 bases and J gave up 2 bases, with 18 bases separating them. In germline, CDR1 is SGHAT, CDR2 FQDESV (reference sequence). Findings and caveats of the study: Memory cells collected pre-infection included some clones that later responded, suggesting cross-reactive memory joined. For contracting clones, CD4+ ones sat mainly in CM and EM, CD8+ in EMRA.

In this sample, this clonotype turned up a few times. The antigen is unknown. The TCR originated in an adult woman who had mild COVID-19 (a few samples of this study predate the infection). Cell type and time point are not known. The chain uses TRBV11-1 and TRBJ2-1; D is unresolved. Sequencing was carried out using PBMCs or a T cell subset sorted from them (not recorded which). The CDR3 loop reads CASSSSERPDPYNEQFF. The CDR3 coding sequence is TGTGCCAGCAGCTCCTCCGAACGACCCGATCCCTACAATGAGCAGTTCTTC.